Listed below are T cell receptor beta chains from one sample, sequenced in a study of blood T cell repertoires in COVID-19. The table came from immunoSEQ multiplex PCR; TCRdb's copy has only in-frame clones and leaves some out. This sample has 55,000 to 75,000 clones, with over 75% found just once. The specimen was peripheral blood. The receptors were sampled from a man aged 45-65 years with active COVID-19. Each CDR3 is given with its conserved first and last residue. A D gene is named only where the DNA matches it firmly. A row's size may be missing; if present it is once, few, many or a size class.

>TRBV2|TRBJ1-5|NA|once
CASSEGTEFYQPQHF
TGTGCCAGCAGTGAAGGGACAGAGTTTTATCAGCCCCAGCATTTT
>TRBV9|TRBJ1-3|NA|NA
CASSEPTGTSSSGNTIYF
TGTGCCAGCAGCGAGCCCACCGGGACATCGAGCTCTGGAAACACCATATATTTT
>TRBV14|TRBJ1-1|NA|NA
CASSQEGVERTEAFF
TGTGCCAGCAGCCAAGAAGGGGTTGAACGGACTGAAGCTTTCTTT
>TRBV6-6|TRBJ1-5|NA|NA
CASSSTGTNQPQHF
TGTGCCAGCAGTTCGACAGGCACCAATCAGCCCCAGCATTTT
>TRBV11-3|TRBJ2-5|NA|NA
CASSFGGAETQYF
TGTGCCAGCAGCTTTGGGGGCGCAGAGACCCAGTACTTC
>TRBV5-1|TRBJ2-2|NA|NA
CASSYAGGATGELFF
TGCGCCAGCAGTTATGCTGGGGGGGCCACCGGGGAGCTGTTTTTT
>TRBV7-9|TRBJ1-5|NA|few
CASSLSRNQPQHF
TGTGCCAGCAGCTTAAGCCGCAATCAGCCCCAGCATTTT
>TRBV6-1|TRBJ1-2|TRBD1|NA
CASSERWDSLYGYTF
TGTGCCAGCAGTGAACGGTGGGACAGCCTCTATGGCTACACCTTC
>TRBV29-1|TRBJ1-2|NA|NA
CSVDGGSYGYTF
TGCAGCGTTGATGGGGGCTCCTATGGCTACACCTTC
>TRBV6-5|TRBJ2-7|TRBD1|NA
CASSSTGTATYEQYF
TGTGCCAGCAGCTCGACCGGGACAGCAACTTACGAGCAGTACTTC
>TRBV6-2/TRBV6-3|TRBJ1-1|NA|NA
CASSHRTVTEAFF
TGTGCCAGCAGCCACCGGACAGTTACTGAAGCTTTCTTT
>TRBV10-1|TRBJ2-2|TRBD1|NA
CASSGDRGLTGELFF
TGCGCCAGCAGTGGCGACAGGGGACTCACCGGGGAGCTGTTTTTT
>TRBV5-4|TRBJ1-3|NA|NA
CASSLAGNRNTIYF
TGTGCCAGCAGCTTAGCGGGAAACCGAAACACCATATATTTT
>TRBV5-6|TRBJ1-1|NA|NA
CASRHTGNTEAFF
TGTGCCAGCAGACATACAGGGAACACTGAAGCTTTCTTT
>TRBV5-6|TRBJ2-7|TRBD1|NA
CASSLVGQSREQYF
TGTGCCAGCAGCTTGGTGGGACAGTCTCGGGAGCAGTACTTC
>TRBV11-2|TRBJ2-5|TRBD1|NA
CASSLGDRVEETQYF
TGTGCCAGCAGCTTAGGCGACAGGGTAGAAGAGACCCAGTACTTC
>TRBV5-1|TRBJ2-5|NA|NA
CASRGTNPAQETQYF
TGCGCCAGCAGAGGGACAAATCCAGCCCAAGAGACCCAGTACTTC
>TRBV11-3|TRBJ2-1|NA|NA
CASSFGLSEQFF
TGTGCCAGCAGCTTTGGACTCAGTGAGCAGTTCTTC
>TRBV5-4|TRBJ2-1|TRBD1|once
CASTPDRDYNEQFF
TGTGCCAGCACCCCCGACAGGGACTACAATGAGCAGTTCTTC
>TRBV9|TRBJ1-6|NA|NA
CASSSGGDWAHSPLHF
TGTGCCAGCAGCTCAGGAGGGGATTGGGCACATTCACCCCTCCACTTT
>TRBV9|TRBJ1-1|NA|many
CASSPREGVEAFF
TGTGCCAGCAGCCCCCGCGAGGGCGTTGAAGCTTTCTTT
>TRBV6-4|TRBJ2-1|NA|few
CASRLGGGPFDEQFF
TGTGCCAGCAGGCTTGGGGGGGGGCCGTTCGATGAGCAGTTCTTC
>TRBV11-2|TRBJ2-1|TRBD2|once
CASSLAGTSHEQFF
TGTGCCAGCAGCTTAGCCGGGACTAGTCACGAGCAGTTCTTC
>TRBV5-5|TRBJ2-1|TRBD2|NA
CASSLTASGAHYNEQFF
TGTGCCAGCAGCTTAACGGCTAGCGGGGCCCACTACAATGAGCAGTTCTTC
>TRBV2|TRBJ1-5|NA|NA
CASSNNRDQPQHF
TGTGCCAGCAGTAACAACAGGGACCAGCCCCAGCATTTT
>TRBV5-1|TRBJ2-2|NA|NA
CASSAGFNTGELFF
TGCGCCAGCAGTGCGGGGTTCAACACCGGGGAGCTGTTTTTT
>TRBV3-1/TRBV3-2|TRBJ2-5|NA|NA
CASSDPGTNQETQYF
TGTGCCAGCAGTGACCCCGGGACAAACCAAGAGACCCAGTACTTC
>TRBV14|TRBJ1-1|TRBD1|NA
CASSPEGRGRKAFF
TGTGCCAGCAGCCCCGAGGGCAGGGGGCGAAAAGCTTTCTTT
>TRBV9|TRBJ1-1|NA|NA
CASSVRAGTEAFF
TGTGCCAGCAGCGTGAGGGCGGGGACTGAAGCTTTCTTT
>TRBV19|TRBJ1-2|TRBD1|NA
CASRRQGANYGYTF
TGTGCCAGTAGGCGACAGGGGGCGAACTATGGCTACACCTTC
>TRBV7-4|TRBJ1-6|NA|NA
CAQKGVDNSPLHF
TGTGCCCAGAAAGGGGTAGATAATTCACCCCTCCACTTT
>TRBV18|TRBJ2-5|NA|NA
CASSRQAQQETQYF
TGTGCCAGCTCACGACAGGCTCAGCAAGAGACCCAGTACTTC
>TRBV5-8|TRBJ2-1|TRBD2|NA
CASNIAGADSGEQFF
TGTGCCAGCAACATAGCGGGGGCGGACTCAGGGGAGCAGTTCTTC
>TRBV6-2/TRBV6-3|TRBJ2-3|NA|once
CASSSAGNPTDTQYF
TGTGCCAGCAGTTCTGCAGGGAACCCCACAGATACGCAGTATTTT
>TRBV7-7|TRBJ2-2|NA|NA
CASSLAGGNTGELFF
TGTGCCAGCAGCTTAGCGGGGGGGAACACCGGGGAGCTGTTTTTT
>TRBV7-8|TRBJ2-7|NA|NA
CASSSSTGIYEQYF
TGTGCCAGCAGCTCCAGTACAGGAATCTACGAGCAGTACTTC
>TRBV19|TRBJ2-3|NA|NA
CASSSRTPRTDTQYF
TGTGCCAGTAGTAGCCGGACACCCCGCACAGATACGCAGTATTTT
>TRBV2|TRBJ1-1|NA|NA
CASSDRGGSEAFF
TGTGCCAGCAGTGATCGCGGGGGCTCTGAAGCTTTCTTT
>TRBV4-3|TRBJ2-7|NA|NA
CASSQERYNAGDYEQYF
TGCGCCAGCAGCCAAGAACGATACAACGCAGGGGACTACGAGCAGTACTTC
>TRBV7-6|TRBJ2-7|TRBD2|NA
CASSPGLAGTHEQYF
TGTGCCAGCAGCCCGGGCCTAGCGGGGACCCACGAGCAGTACTTC
>TRBV5-1|TRBJ2-3|NA|NA
CASSSYTDTQYF
TGCGCCAGCAGCTCGTACACAGATACGCAGTATTTT
>TRBV25-1|TRBJ1-2|NA|NA
CASSESRLQGYTF
TGTGCCAGCAGTGAATCGAGATTACAGGGCTACACCTTC
>TRBV7-2|TRBJ1-3|TRBD1|once
CASRWTGGISGNTIYF
TGTGCCAGCAGATGGACAGGGGGAATCTCTGGAAACACCATATATTTT
>TRBV5-4|TRBJ2-2|NA|few
CASSLGTTSGELFF
TGTGCCAGCAGCTTGGGGACAACCTCCGGGGAGCTGTTTTTT
>TRBV5-6|TRBJ2-1|TRBD1|NA
CASSLRDSVYNEQFF
TGTGCCAGCAGCCTCCGGGACAGCGTCTACAATGAGCAGTTCTTC
>TRBV2|TRBJ2-5|TRBD2|NA
CASSSGLELIQETQYF
TGTGCCAGCAGCTCCGGACTAGAGTTGATCCAAGAGACCCAGTACTTC
>TRBV2|TRBJ2-3|NA|NA
CASLEGGPWDTQYF
TGTGCCAGCCTGGAGGGGGGGCCGTGGGATACGCAGTATTTT
>TRBV4-1|TRBJ1-2|TRBD1|NA
CASSQTGGIANYGYTF
TGCGCCAGCAGCCAGACAGGGGGCATAGCTAACTATGGCTACACCTTC
>TRBV7-9|TRBJ2-5|TRBD2|NA
CASSPGAGGQETQYF
TGTGCCAGCAGCCCCGGGGCGGGGGGCCAAGAGACCCAGTACTTC
>TRBV3-1/TRBV3-2|TRBJ2-1|NA|NA
CASSQERMGPWVF
TGTGCCAGCAGCCAAGAAAGAATGGGGCCCTGGGTCTTC
>TRBV19|TRBJ1-5|NA|NA
CAKGTGIGQPQHF
TGTGCAAAAGGTACGGGGATCGGGCAGCCCCAGCATTTT
>TRBV12-3/TRBV12-4|TRBJ2-3|NA|few
CASSLPGTDTQYF
TGTGCCAGCAGTTTACCGGGTACAGATACGCAGTATTTT
>TRBV5-4|TRBJ2-3|TRBD1|few
CASSLGDRSTDTQYF
TGTGCCAGCAGCTTGGGGGACAGGAGCACAGATACGCAGTATTTT
>TRBV11-2|TRBJ2-7|TRBD2|NA
CASSLAAGGLSSYEQYF
TGTGCCAGCAGCTTAGCCGCCGGGGGGTTAAGCTCCTACGAGCAGTACTTC
>TRBV7-2|TRBJ1-3|NA|NA
CASSQTDSNSGNTIYF
TGTGCCAGCAGCCAGACCGACAGTAACTCTGGAAACACCATATATTTT
>TRBV19|TRBJ1-6|NA|few
CASRDRLDSPLHF
TGTGCCAGTAGGGACAGACTTGATTCACCCCTCCACTTT